One sample yielded the 10 T cell receptor beta chains listed below, sequenced in a study of T cell responses to AZD1222 COVID-19 vaccine. Sequencing was performed with immunoSEQ multiplex PCR; in TCRdb, only in-frame clones are kept and a portion is missing. Here the sample spans about 80,000 clones, approximately 85% being singletons. Sequencing used peripheral blood, obtained 28 days after the second AZD1222 dose. The source is an adult who received the AZD1222 COVID-19 vaccine.

This sequence joins TRBV18 and TRBJ1-5; TRBD1 matches at 7 bases. The CDR3 covers 15 residues. Trimming removed 3 bases from V and 0 bases from J; junction bases left unmatched: 2. The germline V gene encodes CDR1 KGHSH and CDR2 LQKENI. Here the CDR3 DNA reads TGTGCCAGCTCACCCGACAGGGTTAGCAATCAGCCCCAGCATTTT. Its protein is CASSPDRVSNQPQHF.

The V call is TRBV28, the J call TRBJ2-1; TRBD1 aligns across 10 bases. The CDR3 consists of 16 residues. Trimming removed 7 bases from V and 4 bases from J; junction bases left unmatched: 10. Germline V gives CDR1 MDHEN, CDR2 SYDVKM. The CDR3 sequence: CASTLFRTGGYNEQFF. In DNA, the CDR3 is TGTGCCAGCACCTTATTCAGGACAGGGGGGTACAATGAGCAGTTCTTC.

This clone was found once. The CDR3: CASGTSSTDTQYF. CDR3 coding DNA: TGTGCCAGCGGGACTAGCTCAACAGATACGCAGTATTTT. V and J are TRBV13 and TRBJ2-3; TRBD2 matches 9 bases. CDR3 size: 13 residues. Germline CDR1 and CDR2: PRHDT and FYEKMQ (reference sequence). Trimming cost V 8 bases and J 3 bases; bases outside gene matches: 3.

The chain uses TRBV29-1 and TRBJ1-1; maybe TRBD1 (5 bases). The length of the CDR3 is 13 residues. Germline V gene data show CDR1 as SQVTM and CDR2 as ANQGSEA. Trimming pared 5 bases from V and 5 bases from J, leaving 15 bases between. In DNA form, the CDR3 reads TGCAGCGTTTCTCCGGGACGGTGGACTGAAGCTTTCTTT. It specifies CSVSPGRWTEAFF. Full variable domain (remainder filled in from reference TRBV29-1 and TRBJ1-1): SAVISQKPSRDICQRGTSLTIQCQVDSQVTMMFWYRQQPGQSLTLIATANQGSEATYESGFVIDKFPISRPNLTFSTLTVSNMSPEDSSIYLCSVSPGRWTEAFFGQGTRLTVV.

The V call is TRBV4-1, the J call TRBJ1-6, with D possibly matching TRBD1 (6 bases). Germline V gene lookup returns CDR1 MGHRA and CDR2 YSYEKL. The germline V and J ends were trimmed by 1 base and 8 bases, with 9 bases remaining between them. CDR3 length: 14 amino acids. The CDR3 is CASSQAGGDSPLHF. The CDR3 bases are TGCGCCAGCAGCCAAGCGGGGGGCGATTCACCCCTCCACTTT.

The J gene is TRBJ2-7, the V gene TRBV5-4; D uncertain. Trimming took 0 bases from V and 6 from J, leaving 10 bases between them. The CDR3 covers 13 residues. Germline V gene sequence: CDR1 SGHNT, CDR2 YYREEE (reference sequence). CDR3 sequence reads: CASSLEVAREQYF. The CDR3 DNA reads as TGTGCCAGCAGCTTGGAGGTGGCCCGCGAGCAGTACTTC.

The chain is built from TRBV5-1 and TRBJ2-5, with D maybe TRBD2 (7 bases). Germline assignment: CDR1 SGHRS and CDR2 YFSETQ. V lost 3 bases and J 2 bases, leaving 11 bases between the germline ends. This CDR3 spans 14 amino acids. CDR3 sequence (DNA): TGCGCCAGCAGCTCGGGGGGCCTACAAGAGACCCAGTACTTC. Residues: CASSSGGLQETQYF.

This chain links TRBV13 with TRBJ1-4; D gene unclear. The CDR3 contains 13 residues. Trimming pared 6 bases from V and 8 bases from J, leaving 13 bases between. In germline, CDR1 is PRHDT, CDR2 FYEKMQ (reference sequence). CDR3 sequence (DNA): TGTGCCAGCAGTTCCCAGACGTTAGAAAAACTGTTTTTT. Encoded protein: CASSSQTLEKLFF.

This chain uses TRBV5-4 with TRBJ2-6, with TRBD1 matching over 7 bases. Trimming cost V 3 bases and J 0 bases; bases outside gene matches: 6. CDR1 is SGHNT and CDR2 is YYREEE in the germline V gene (reference sequence). The CDR3 length is 17 residues. Here the CDR3 DNA reads TGTGCCAGCAGCTCGGGACAGCTAGACTCTGGGGCCAACGTCCTGACTTTC. Its protein is CASSSGQLDSGANVLTF.

The rearrangement links TRBV19 to TRBJ2-7; TRBD2 matches at 8 bases. Germline CDR1 LNHDA, CDR2 SQIVND (reference sequence). The CDR3 is made up of 15 amino acids. Trimming at V came to 1 base and at J to 6 bases, leaving 8 bases not matched to a gene. The CDR3 nucleotides are TGTGCCAGTAGTATAGGAGGTAGCGGGGTAGCCGAGCAGTACTTC. It specifies CASSIGGSGVAEQYF.